The 14 T cell receptor beta chains below come from one sample, sequenced in a study of vaccination and CD4 T cells after COVID-19. As for treatment: approximately 9-day PBMC culture with coronavirus spike peptide pools or control peptides (ViraFEST assay). Oncomine TCR Beta short-read sequencing was applied to DNA from cultured CD4+ T cells. TCRdb itself ran the PCR reads through MiXCR, one entry per CDR3 protein. The table includes fewer than 20,000 distinct CDR3 sequences, about three fifths detected once. No antigen has been identified for these receptors. Sequencing used CD4+ T cells from blood, cultured in vitro. These receptors were collected from a human donor who had recovered from COVID-19.

This clonotype was seen only a few times. This rearrangement joins TRBV6-1 to TRBJ2-5, with D possibly matching TRBD2 (5 bases). The length of the CDR3 is 19 residues. V was cut by 1 base and J by 5 bases, with 26 bases left in between. From germline, CDR1 is MNHNS and CDR2 SASEGT. CDR3 sequence: CASSEGTRLTSGVGETQYF. DNA for the CDR3: TGTGCCAGCAGTGAAGGTACCCGTCTGACATCCGGGGTCGGGGAGACCCAGTACTTC.

The chain recombines TRBV2 with TRBJ2-5; D not certain. With 6 bases removed from V and 5 bases from J, the gap between germline ends came to 16 bases. Germline-derived CDR1 and CDR2 are SNHLY and FYNNEI. This CDR3 spans 14 amino acids. The CDR3 sequence: CASRDQVGVETQYF. The CDR3 bases are TGTGCCAGCAGAGATCAGGTGGGCGTCGAGACCCAGTACTTC.

Written as DNA, the CDR3 is TGCAGTGCTAAAAGCGGGGGTAGCACAGATACGCAGTATTTT. Its translation is CSAKSGGSTDTQYF. V and J are TRBV20-1 and TRBJ2-3; TRBD2 matches at 8 bases. The CDR3 length is 14 residues. Germline CDR1 DFQATT, CDR2 SNEGSKA (reference sequence). With V trimmed by 4 bases and J by 0 bases, 3 bases remained unmatched.

This clonotype was seen a few times. This chain links TRBV20-1 with TRBJ1-1; D not certain. The length of the CDR3 is 14 residues. Between the trimmed V and J ends, which lost 1 base and 0 bases, there was a span of 9 bases. From germline, CDR1 is DFQATT and CDR2 SNEGSKA (reference sequence). This CDR3 reads CSARVGTVNTEAFF. The CDR3 bases are TGCAGTGCTAGAGTTGGCACAGTGAACACTGAAGCTTTCTTT.

The chain recombines TRBV6-1 with TRBJ1-1; possible D gene TRBD1, 6 bases. Per germline, CDR1 MNHNS and CDR2 SASEGT. Deletions cut 7 bases from V and 6 bases from J, with 15 bases between. The CDR3 loop spans 13 amino acids. This CDR3 reads CASNQGWGSEAFF. Written as DNA, the CDR3 is TGTGCCAGCAACCAGGGGTGGGGGTCTGAAGCTTTCTTT.

By frequency in the sample, this clonotype is medium-sized. The J gene is TRBJ1-2, the V gene TRBV7-9; D is perhaps TRBD1 (5 bases). The CDR3 consists of 13 residues. V was cut by 5 bases and J by 9 bases, with 16 bases left in between. CDR1 and CDR2 (germline): SEHNR, FQNEAQ (reference sequence). The CDR3 region is CASSPGGERSYTF. CDR3 nucleotide sequence: TGTGCCAGCAGCCCCGGGGGGGAGAGGAGCTACACCTTC.

V gene TRBV20-1 combines with J gene TRBJ2-2, with D possibly being TRBD2 (6 bases). Looked up from germline, CDR1 is DFQATT and CDR2 is SNEGSKA (reference sequence). Trimming pared 3 bases from V and 1 base from J, leaving 9 bases between. The CDR3 spans 14 residues. The DNA for the CDR3 is TGCAGTGCTAGGACCGGGGGGAACACCGGGGAGCTGTTTTTT. Amino acid sequence: CSARTGGNTGELFF.

The chain is built from TRBV2 and TRBJ2-3, with D perhaps matching TRBD1 or TRBD2 (6 bases each). Germline V CDR1 and CDR2: SNHLY, FYNNEI. Deletions cut 6 bases from V and 5 bases from J, with 18 bases between. This CDR3 is 15 amino acids long. CDR3 sequence reads: CASRGGRWIGDTQYF. The CDR3 nucleotides are TGTGCCAGCAGAGGGGGGCGGTGGATAGGAGATACGCAGTATTTT.

This clonotype occurred a few times. The chain links TRBV7-9 to TRBJ2-7; D assignment may be TRBD1 or TRBD2 (5 bases each). Germline CDR1 reads SEHNR; CDR2 reads FQNEAQ (reference sequence). This CDR3 has 14 residues. V lost 3 bases to trimming and J lost 5 bases, with 14 bases between them. DNA for the CDR3: TGTGCCAGCAGCTTGACGGGGCTGGTAAACGAGCAGTACTTC. Residues: CASSLTGLVNEQYF.

This clonotype was recorded a few times. The V and J genes are TRBV19 and TRBJ1-5; D is perhaps TRBD1 (6 bases). Germline V gene sequence: CDR1 LNHDA, CDR2 SQIVND (reference sequence). Trimming took off 5 bases at V and 5 bases at J, with 19 bases between the two ends. The CDR3 is 16 residues long. The CDR3 is CASSAAKGVRDQPQHF. The DNA of the CDR3 is TGTGCCAGTAGTGCCGCAAAGGGGGTTAGGGATCAGCCCCAGCATTTT. Full variable domain (missing parts from reference TRBV19 and TRBJ1-5): DGGITQSPKYLFRKEGQNVTLSCEQNLNHDAMYWYRQDPGQGLRLIYYSQIVNDFQKGDIAEGYSVSREKKESFPLTVTSAQKNPTAFYLCASSAAKGVRDQPQHFGDGTRLSIL.

This clonotype has a single count. This rearrangement joins TRBV5-4 to TRBJ2-3; 13 bases line up with TRBD2. The germline gives CDR1 SGHNT, CDR2 YYREEE (reference sequence). The CDR3 sequence is 16 residues long. V dropped 3 bases and J dropped 1; count of bases not matched to a gene: 2. In DNA form, the CDR3 reads TGTGCCAGCAGCTCAGGACTAGCGGGGGGCACAGATACGCAGTATTTT. This translates into CASSSGLAGGTDTQYF.

The chain couples TRBV20-1 to TRBJ2-5, with TRBD1 as a possible D gene (6 bases). Trimming left V 0 bases short and J 5 bases short, with 10 bases between. Germline assignment: CDR1 DFQATT and CDR2 SNEGSKA (reference sequence). The CDR3 length is 13 residues. Here the CDR3 reads CSARDVQGETQYF. The DNA of the CDR3 is TGCAGTGCTAGAGATGTTCAGGGGGAGACCCAGTACTTC.

The chain uses TRBV12-3 or TRBV12-4 and TRBJ1-6; a possible D gene is TRBD1 (5 bases). This CDR3 is 15 amino acids long. Trimming stripped 1 base from V and 9 bases from J, with 13 bases between. The DNA for the CDR3 is TGTGCCAGCAGTTTAGGTTGGGGCGAGGGTTCACCCCTCCACTTT. It encodes CASSLGWGEGSPLHF.

This chain uses TRBV2 with TRBJ1-2; 10 bases align to TRBD1. The J segment lost 8 bases and the V segment lost 3 bases, leaving 15 bases of the junction unmatched. CDR3 length: 17 amino acids. Germline assignment: CDR1 SNHLY and CDR2 FYNNEI. In DNA, the CDR3 is TGTGCCAGCAGTGAGGGGACAGGGGCTTTGGAACGGAAGGGCTACACCTTC. As protein: CASSEGTGALERKGYTF.